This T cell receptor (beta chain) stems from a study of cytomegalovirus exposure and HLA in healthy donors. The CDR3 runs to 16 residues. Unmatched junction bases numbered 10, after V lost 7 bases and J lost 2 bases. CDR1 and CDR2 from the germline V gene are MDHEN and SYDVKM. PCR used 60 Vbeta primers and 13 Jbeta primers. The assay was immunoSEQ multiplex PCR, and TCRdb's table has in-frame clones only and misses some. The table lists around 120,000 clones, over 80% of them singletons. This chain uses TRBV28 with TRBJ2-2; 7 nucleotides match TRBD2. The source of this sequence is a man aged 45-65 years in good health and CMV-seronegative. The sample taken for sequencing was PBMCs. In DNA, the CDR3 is TGTGCCAGCACCACCCTACGGGGGGTAAACACCGGGGAGCTGTTTTTT. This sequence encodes CASTTLRGVNTGELFF.